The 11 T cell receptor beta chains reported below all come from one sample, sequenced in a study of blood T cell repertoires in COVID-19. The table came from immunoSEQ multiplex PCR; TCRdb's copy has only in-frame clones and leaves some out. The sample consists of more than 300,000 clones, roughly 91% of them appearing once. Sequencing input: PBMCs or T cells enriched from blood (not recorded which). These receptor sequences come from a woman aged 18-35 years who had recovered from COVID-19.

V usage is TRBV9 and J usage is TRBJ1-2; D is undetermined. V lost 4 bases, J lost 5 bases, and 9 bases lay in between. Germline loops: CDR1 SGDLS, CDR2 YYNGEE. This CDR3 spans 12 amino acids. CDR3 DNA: TGTGCCAGCAGCCGAGACACGTATGGCTACACCTTC. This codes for CASSRDTYGYTF.

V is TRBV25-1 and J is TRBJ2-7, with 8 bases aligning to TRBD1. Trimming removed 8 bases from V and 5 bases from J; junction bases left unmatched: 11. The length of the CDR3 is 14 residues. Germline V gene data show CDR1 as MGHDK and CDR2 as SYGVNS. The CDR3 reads CASSPSDRAHEQYF. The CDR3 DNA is TGTGCCAGCTCACCCTCGGACAGGGCTCACGAGCAGTACTTC.

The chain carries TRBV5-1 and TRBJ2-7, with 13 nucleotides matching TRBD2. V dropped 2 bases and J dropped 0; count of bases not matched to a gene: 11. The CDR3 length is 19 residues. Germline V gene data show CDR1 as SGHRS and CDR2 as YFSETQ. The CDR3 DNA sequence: TGCGCCAGCAGCTTACAACCGGGACTAGCGGGGAGTAGCTCCTACGAGCAGTACTTC. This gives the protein CASSLQPGLAGSSSYEQYF.

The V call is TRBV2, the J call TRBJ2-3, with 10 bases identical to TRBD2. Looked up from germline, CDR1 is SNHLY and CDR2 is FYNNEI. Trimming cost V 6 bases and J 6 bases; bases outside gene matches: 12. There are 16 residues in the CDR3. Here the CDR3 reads CASRPGPLAGADTQYF. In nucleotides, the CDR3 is TGTGCCAGCAGGCCCGGCCCGCTAGCGGGGGCGGATACGCAGTATTTT.

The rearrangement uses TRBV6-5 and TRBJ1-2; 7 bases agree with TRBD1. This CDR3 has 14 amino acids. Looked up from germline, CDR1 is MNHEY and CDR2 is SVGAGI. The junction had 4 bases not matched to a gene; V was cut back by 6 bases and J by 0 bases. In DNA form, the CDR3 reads TGTGCCAGCAGCTGGACAGGCGCTAACTATGGCTACACCTTC. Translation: CASSWTGANYGYTF.

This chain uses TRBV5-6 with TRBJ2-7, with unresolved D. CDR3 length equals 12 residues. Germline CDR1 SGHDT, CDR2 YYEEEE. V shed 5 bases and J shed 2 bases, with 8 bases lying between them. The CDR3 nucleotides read TGTGCCAGCAGTAAACTGACCTACGAGCAGTACTTC. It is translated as CASSKLTYEQYF.

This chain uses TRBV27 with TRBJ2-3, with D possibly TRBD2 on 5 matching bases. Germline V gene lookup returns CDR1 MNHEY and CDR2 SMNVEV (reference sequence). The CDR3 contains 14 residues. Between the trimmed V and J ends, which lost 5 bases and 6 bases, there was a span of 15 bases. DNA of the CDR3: TGTGCCAGCAGTGATAGAACTAGTGGGGATACGCAGTATTTT. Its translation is CASSDRTSGDTQYF.

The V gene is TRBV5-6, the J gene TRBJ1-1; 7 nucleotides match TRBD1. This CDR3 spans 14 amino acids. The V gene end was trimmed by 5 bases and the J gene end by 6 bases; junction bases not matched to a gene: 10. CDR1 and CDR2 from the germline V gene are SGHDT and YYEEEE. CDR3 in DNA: TGTGCCAGCAGGGGTCCGGGACAGCCTCCTGAAGCTTTCTTT. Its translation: CASRGPGQPPEAFF.

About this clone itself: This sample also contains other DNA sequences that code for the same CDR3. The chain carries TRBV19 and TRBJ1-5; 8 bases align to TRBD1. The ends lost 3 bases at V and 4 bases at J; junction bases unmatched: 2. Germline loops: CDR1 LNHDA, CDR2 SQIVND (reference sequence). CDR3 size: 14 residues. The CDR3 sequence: CASSIGQGNQPQHF. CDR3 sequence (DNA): TGTGCCAGTAGTATTGGACAGGGAAATCAGCCCCAGCATTTT.

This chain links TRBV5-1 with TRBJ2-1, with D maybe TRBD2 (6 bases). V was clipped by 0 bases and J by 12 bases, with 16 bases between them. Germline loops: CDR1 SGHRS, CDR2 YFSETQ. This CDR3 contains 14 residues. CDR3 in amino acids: CASSLEPSGDAQFF. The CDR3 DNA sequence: TGCGCCAGCAGCTTGGAACCCTCGGGGGACGCGCAGTTCTTC.

The CDR3 here is CASSLFGFPGSSNNEQFF. The CDR3 nucleotides read TGTGCCAGCAGCTTGTTCGGGTTCCCGGGGTCTTCGAACAATGAGCAGTTCTTC. The chain combines TRBV5-5 with TRBJ2-1, with D tentatively TRBD2 (5 bases). The germline CDR1 and CDR2 sequences are SGHKS and YYEKEE (reference sequence). V was clipped by 1 base and J by 5 bases, with 22 bases between them. The CDR3 extends over 18 amino acids.